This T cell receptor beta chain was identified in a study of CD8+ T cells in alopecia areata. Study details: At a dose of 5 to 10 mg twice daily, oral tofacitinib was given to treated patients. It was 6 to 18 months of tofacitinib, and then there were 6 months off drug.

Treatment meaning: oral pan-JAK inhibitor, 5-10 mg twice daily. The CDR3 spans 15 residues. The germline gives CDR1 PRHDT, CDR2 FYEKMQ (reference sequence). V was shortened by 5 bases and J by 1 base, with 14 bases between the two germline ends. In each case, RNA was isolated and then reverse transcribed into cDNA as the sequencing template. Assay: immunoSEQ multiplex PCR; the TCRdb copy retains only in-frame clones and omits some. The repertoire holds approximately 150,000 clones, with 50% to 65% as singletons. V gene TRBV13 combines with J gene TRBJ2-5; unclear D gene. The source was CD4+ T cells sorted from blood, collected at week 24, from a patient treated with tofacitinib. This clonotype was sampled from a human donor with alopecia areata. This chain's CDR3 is CASSPKDGIQETQYF. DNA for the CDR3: TGTGCCAGCAGCCCTAAAGACGGAATCCAAGAGACCCAGTACTTC.